This entry lists 30 T cell receptor beta chains sequenced from one sample in a study of tumour-infiltrating T cells in Burkitt lymphoma. Profiled with immunoSEQ multiplex PCR; TCRdb holds only in-frame clones, not every one. The sample gives around 4,500 clones, about 22% of which show up once; approximately 27% is in the top ten. Input material: tumor tissue. The receptors were gathered from a human donor with diffuse large B-cell lymphoma.

CDR3 in amino acids: CASSLRDRGGGYTF. The CDR3 region has the DNA TGTGCCAGCAGCCTCCGGGACAGGGGAGGTGGCTACACCTTC. The chain is built from TRBV5-4 and TRBJ1-2, with 10 bases matching TRBD1. The V gene end was trimmed by 4 bases and the J gene end by 7 bases; junction bases not matched to a gene: 7. This CDR3 is 14 amino acids long. CDR1 is SGHNT and CDR2 is YYREEE in the germline V gene (reference sequence). Full variable domain (outside the CDR3, taken from reference TRBV5-4 and TRBJ1-2): ETGVTQSPTHLIKTRGQQVTLRCSSQSGHNTVSWYQQALGQGPQFIFQYYREEENGRGNFPPRFSGLQFPNYSSELNVNALELDDSALYLCASSLRDRGGGYTFGSGTRLTVV.

The chain couples TRBV11-2 to TRBJ2-1; 12 bases align to TRBD1. The CDR3 is 18 residues long. After removal of 3 bases from V and 5 bases from J, the junction contained 11 bases not matched to a gene. The V gene's germline CDR1 is SGHAT and CDR2 FQNNGV. CDR3 DNA sequence: TGTGCCAGCAGCTTCCTTACCGGGACAGGGGGCGCGAACAATGAGCAGTTCTTC. It is translated as CASSFLTGTGGANNEQFF. Based on the CDR3 plus reference TRBV11-2 and TRBJ2-1, the full variable domain is EAGVAQSPRYKIIEKRQSVAFWCNPISGHATLYWYQQILGQGPKLLIQFQNNGVVDDSQLPKDRFSAERLKGVDSTLKIQPAKLEDSAVYLCASSFLTGTGGANNEQFFGPGTRLTVL.

The V call is TRBV7-2, the J call TRBJ2-7; D may match TRBD1 or TRBD2 (5 bases each). V lost 4 bases, J lost 6 bases, and 13 bases lay in between. CDR1 is SGHTA and CDR2 is FQGNSA in the germline V gene. CDR3 length: 13 residues. CDR3: CASSYGGEGEQYF. Here the CDR3 DNA reads TGTGCCAGCAGCTATGGGGGAGAAGGCGAGCAGTACTTC.

The chain links TRBV28 to TRBJ1-3; 7 positions agree with TRBD1. CDR1 is MDHEN and CDR2 is SYDVKM in the germline V gene. The CDR3 is 16 residues long. Unmatched junction bases numbered 5, after V lost 3 bases and J lost 0 bases. The CDR3 sequence is CASSFGQARSGNTIYF. Here the CDR3 DNA reads TGTGCCAGCAGTTTCGGACAGGCACGCTCTGGAAACACCATATATTTT.

This clone came up a few times. V is TRBV10-3 and J is TRBJ1-2, with D possibly being TRBD1 (5 bases). CDR1 and CDR2 from the germline V gene are ENHRY and SYGVKD. This CDR3 region has 13 residues. Trimming shortened V by 5 bases and J by 2 bases, and 9 bases separated the two germline ends. The CDR3 region is CAISPGPNYGYTF. CDR3 sequence (DNA): TGTGCCATCAGTCCGGGACCCAACTATGGCTACACCTTC.

The gene calls are TRBV6-6 and TRBJ2-3; D ambiguous. Trimming cost V 2 bases and J 4 bases, with 4 bases left between them. Germline V CDR1 and CDR2: MNHNY, SVGAGI (reference sequence). This CDR3 is 12 amino acids long. Here the CDR3 reads CASSYASDTQYF. The CDR3, as DNA: TGTGCCAGCAGTTACGCCTCAGATACGCAGTATTTT.

This sequence joins TRBV15 and TRBJ2-6, with TRBD1 identical over 9 bases. In germline, CDR1 is LNHNV, CDR2 YYDKDF (reference sequence). V dropped 7 bases and J dropped 0; count of bases not matched to a gene: 4. This CDR3 spans 16 amino acids. The CDR3 coding sequence is TGTGCCACCACCGGGACAGGGAGCTCTGGGGCCAACGTCCTGACTTTC. Its translation is CATTGTGSSGANVLTF.

This clone was detected a few times. The gene calls are TRBV30 and TRBJ2-5; D possibly corresponds to TRBD2 (6 bases). This CDR3 comprises 15 residues. Trimming removed 0 bases at V and 3 bases at J, with 14 bases between. The germline V gene has CDR1 GTSNPN and CDR2 SVGIG (reference sequence). The CDR3 DNA reads TGTGCCTGGAGTGTAAAACGGGAGAGGAAAGAGACCCAGTACTTC. Amino acid sequence: CAWSVKRERKETQYF.

A remark on this clone: The junction shows a germline mismatch at one end, possibly a read error. The chain has TRBV29-1 and TRBJ2-1; 13 bases fit TRBD2. The length of the CDR3 is 18 residues. Germline CDR1 and CDR2: SQVTM and ANQGSEA. This chain's CDR3 is CSAEGTSGTQSSYNEQVF. The CDR3 nucleotides are TGCAGCGCCGAGGGGACTAGCGGGACCCAGAGCTCCTACAATGAGCAGGTCTTC.

The J gene is TRBJ2-7, the V gene TRBV14, with TRBD2 identical over 10 bases. CDR1 and CDR2 (germline): SGHDN, FVKESK. Trimming at V came to 1 base and at J to 7 bases, leaving 7 bases not matched to a gene. CDR3 size: 15 residues. The CDR3 coding sequence is TGTGCCAGCAGCCAAGGGACTAGCGGAACATGGGAGCAGTACTTC. Its translation is CASSQGTSGTWEQYF.

In regard to this clone: The junction differs from germline at one of its ends, possibly a read error. The same CDR3 also results from other DNA sequences found in this sample. The J gene is TRBJ1-1, the V gene TRBV5-1, with 7 bases that match TRBD1. The CDR3 extends over 13 amino acids. Germline CDR1 SGHRS, CDR2 YFSETQ. The CDR3 nucleotides read TGCGCCAGCAGCTTGGTACAGGGGACTGAAGCGTTCTTT. It translates to CASSLVQGTEAFF.

This clone was seen only a few times. This chain joins TRBV27 and TRBJ2-1, with 12 bases fitting TRBD2. The germline V gene has CDR1 MNHEY and CDR2 SMNVEV (reference sequence). J lost 6 bases, V lost 5 bases, and 8 bases had no gene match. CDR3 length equals 16 residues. The CDR3 protein is CASSTRTSGVINEQFF. The CDR3 DNA sequence: TGTGCCAGCAGTACCCGGACTAGCGGGGTGATCAATGAGCAGTTCTTC.

This clone has just a few counts. This sequence joins TRBV7-6 and TRBJ2-1; D unclear. The V and J ends lost 1 base and 12 bases respectively, with 10 bases between them. The CDR3 length is 12 residues. Germline V CDR1 and CDR2: SGHVS, FNYEAQ. CDR3 protein: CASSLVAETQFF. The CDR3 DNA reads TGTGCCAGCAGCTTAGTTGCTGAAACGCAGTTCTTC.

This CDR3 reads CASSFLPYEQYF. The CDR3 DNA reads TGTGCCAGCAGTTTTCTCCCCTACGAGCAGTACTTC. This chain joins TRBV28 and TRBJ2-7; no reliable D call. Germline CDR1 and CDR2: MDHEN and SYDVKM. The CDR3 is 12 residues long. V gave up 3 bases and J gave up 2 bases, with 5 bases separating them.

This clone appeared a few times. The rearrangement joins TRBV5-1 to TRBJ2-3; 8 bases align to TRBD1. Germline V gene lookup returns CDR1 SGHRS and CDR2 YFSETQ. The CDR3 sequence is 14 residues long. Unmatched junction bases numbered 5, after V lost 4 bases and J lost 4 bases. The CDR3 sequence: CASSTDRGADTQYF. The CDR3 region has the DNA TGCGCCAGCAGCACCGACAGGGGAGCAGATACGCAGTATTTT.

The sample holds a few counts of this clone. The rearrangement joins TRBV5-6 to TRBJ2-7; D not certain. With 2 bases removed from V and 0 bases from J, the gap between germline ends came to 6 bases. The CDR3 is made up of 13 amino acids. CDR1 and CDR2 from the germline V gene are SGHDT and YYEEEE. CDR3 nucleotides: TGTGCCAGCAGCTTAGGCAGCTCCTACGAGCAGTACTTC. As protein: CASSLGSSYEQYF.

The chain combines TRBV28 with TRBJ1-2, with D unresolved. The V and J ends lost 2 bases and 7 bases respectively, with 11 bases between them. The germline CDR1 and CDR2 sequences are MDHEN and SYDVKM. This CDR3 has 13 amino acids. CDR3: CASSLILSAGYTF. The CDR3 nucleotides read TGTGCCAGCAGTTTAATACTCTCGGCTGGCTACACCTTC.

The chain joins TRBV30 to TRBJ2-7; 12 bases map to TRBD1. V lost 0 bases to trimming and J lost 6 bases; unmatched junction nucleotides: 6. Germline CDR1 is GTSNPN and CDR2 is SVGIG (reference sequence). This CDR3 spans 15 amino acids. CDR3 nucleotides: TGTGCCTGGAGTGTGGGACAGGGGGCTAGTAGCGAGCAGTACTTC. Protein sequence: CAWSVGQGASSEQYF.

V and J are TRBV7-9 and TRBJ1-4; TRBD1 matches at 8 bases. The V gene's germline CDR1 is SEHNR and CDR2 FQNEAQ (reference sequence). V lost 5 bases and J lost 9; bases outside the gene matches: 5. The CDR3 runs to 13 residues. Here the CDR3 DNA reads TGTGCCAGCAGCGGACAGGGTATGCAAAAACTGTTTTTT. Its protein is CASSGQGMQKLFF.

The rearrangement uses TRBV9 and TRBJ2-5; D unclear. Trimming removed 0 bases at V and 3 bases at J, with 9 bases between. This CDR3 contains 14 residues. Germline V CDR1 and CDR2: SGDLS, YYNGEE. In nucleotides, the CDR3 is TGTGCCAGCAGCGTAGGTAGTCTAGAAGAGACCCAGTACTTC. Its protein is CASSVGSLEETQYF. Supplemented by reference TRBV9 and TRBJ2-5, the full variable domain reads DSGVTQTPKHLITATGQRVTLRCSPRSGDLSVYWYQQSLDQGLQFLIQYYNGEERAKGNILERFSAQQFPDLHSELNLSSLELGDSALYFCASSVGSLEETQYFGPGTRLLVL.

This sequence joins TRBV6-5 and TRBJ1-5; D is perhaps TRBD1 (5 bases). Trimming cost V 2 bases and J 4 bases, with 12 bases left between them. The CDR3 runs to 15 residues. Germline lookup yields CDR1 MNHEY and CDR2 SVGAGI. DNA of the CDR3: TGTGCCAGCAGTTACAGGGGAAGTGGGAATCAGCCCCAGCATTTT. Translated: CASSYRGSGNQPQHF.

This clone was found a few times. CDR3 coding DNA: TGTGCCAGTAGTATAGGTTTAGGAGATGAAGCTTTCTTT. Its protein is CASSIGLGDEAFF. The chain employs TRBV19 and TRBJ1-1; D unresolved. Trimming cost V 1 base and J 7 bases, with 10 bases left between them. Looked up from germline, CDR1 is LNHDA and CDR2 is SQIVND (reference sequence). The CDR3 is 13 amino acids.

This clone was found a few times. The chain joins TRBV4-3 to TRBJ2-6, with no clear D. Trimming removed 3 bases at V and 4 bases at J, with 16 bases between. Germline CDR1 reads LGHNA; CDR2 reads YSLEER. This CDR3 contains 17 residues. This CDR3 is CASSQFTRSGGANVLTF. CDR3 bases: TGCGCCAGCAGCCAGTTCACCCGGAGTGGCGGGGCCAACGTCCTGACTTTC.

In its sample, this clone was seen a few times. The V and J genes are TRBV19 and TRBJ2-5; D gene unclear. Trimming shortened V by 3 bases and J by 5 bases, and 7 bases separated the two germline ends. Germline V gene lookup returns CDR1 LNHDA and CDR2 SQIVND (reference sequence). This CDR3 contains 12 residues. The CDR3 here is CASSMIAETQYF. CDR3 coding DNA: TGTGCCAGTAGTATGATTGCGGAGACCCAGTACTTC.

This clone was detected a few times. The V and J genes are TRBV9 and TRBJ2-1; the D call may be TRBD1 or TRBD2 (5 bases each). CDR3 length: 15 amino acids. Germline values: CDR1 SGDLS, CDR2 YYNGEE. Trimming removed 4 bases from V and 3 bases from J, with 14 bases in between. CDR3 protein: CASSPSPGSYNEQFF. The CDR3 DNA follows: TGTGCCAGCAGCCCCTCCCCAGGGAGCTACAATGAGCAGTTCTTC. Full variable domain (outside the CDR3, taken from reference TRBV9 and TRBJ2-1): DSGVTQTPKHLITATGQRVTLRCSPRSGDLSVYWYQQSLDQGLQFLIQYYNGEERAKGNILERFSAQQFPDLHSELNLSSLELGDSALYFCASSPSPGSYNEQFFGPGTRLTVL.

The genes are TRBV10-3 and TRBJ2-6; TRBD1 matches at 10 bases. This CDR3 has 16 amino acids. Germline V gene lookup returns CDR1 ENHRY and CDR2 SYGVKD. V dropped 9 bases and J dropped 0; count of bases not matched to a gene: 5. This CDR3 reads CAIGTGVSSGANVLTF. The CDR3 DNA is TGTGCCATTGGGACAGGGGTTAGCTCTGGGGCCAACGTCCTGACTTTC.

Only a few counts were recorded for this clone. The rearrangement uses TRBV9 and TRBJ2-7, with 10 bases identical to TRBD1. V lost 3 bases to trimming and J lost 7 bases; unmatched junction nucleotides: 10. This CDR3 is built from 15 residues. The V gene's germline CDR1 is SGDLS and CDR2 YYNGEE. CDR3 nucleotide sequence: TGTGCCAGCAGCGCCGGACAGGGGGATTTCGGGGAGCAGTACTTC. It specifies CASSAGQGDFGEQYF.

CDR3 sequence: CARRDLGAGETPLPYEQYF. As DNA, the CDR3 is TGTGCCCGTCGGGACTTAGGGGCGGGAGAAACCCCCCTCCCCTACGAGCAGTACTTC. V and J are TRBV21-1 and TRBJ2-7; the table's D gene call, TRBD2, was not cross checked with the DNA. TRBV21-1 is termed a pseudogene. CDR3 length: 19 amino acids.

The chain is built from TRBV5-4 and TRBJ2-5; D not certain. Germline assignment: CDR1 SGHNT and CDR2 YYREEE (reference sequence). Between the trimmed V and J ends, which lost 0 bases and 5 bases, there was a span of 8 bases. This CDR3 contains 13 residues. In nucleotides, the CDR3 is TGTGCCAGCAGCTTGGTAGGGTGGGAGACCCAGTACTTC. Encoded protein: CASSLVGWETQYF. The complete variable domain, with remaining parts taken from reference TRBV5-4 and TRBJ2-5, reads ETGVTQSPTHLIKTRGQQVTLRCSSQSGHNTVSWYQQALGQGPQFIFQYYREEENGRGNFPPRFSGLQFPNYSSELNVNALELDDSALYLCASSLVGWETQYFGPGTRLLVL.

The chain joins TRBV27 to TRBJ1-2; D is undetermined. The CDR3 is 15 amino acids. V was clipped by 8 bases and J by 0 bases, with 16 bases between them. CDR1 MNHEY and CDR2 SMNVEV come from the germline V gene (reference sequence). CDR3 DNA sequence: TGTGCCAGCGGGGTAGCGGAGGCAACTAACTATGGCTACACCTTC. This codes for CASGVAEATNYGYTF.